A selection of T cell receptor beta chains follows, all from one sample in a study of T cells after yellow fever vaccination. TCRdb itself ran the 5' RACE reads through MiXCR, one entry per CDR3 protein. The sample lists 300,000 to 350,000 distinct CDR3 sequences, 4% occurring once. Source: PBMCs, taken 5 days after the yellow fever booster vaccination. These receptors originate from a man younger than 35 who received the YFV17D yellow fever vaccine. Each CDR3 is given with its conserved first and last residue. A D gene is named only where the DNA matches it firmly. The listing skips clone size in some rows; elsewhere it reads once, few, many or a size class.

abundance | j_gene | d_gene | v_gene | CDR3aa | CDR3nt
few | TRBJ1-1 | TRBD1 | TRBV18 | CASSPDRATEAFF | TGTGCCAGCTCACCAGACAGGGCGACTGAAGCTTTCTTT
few | TRBJ2-3 | - | TRBV5-1 | CASTSGSGTDTQYF | TGCGCCAGCACCTCCGGTTCTGGTACAGATACGCAGTATTTT
few | TRBJ2-7 | TRBD2 | TRBV11-3 | CASSLGTSSEQYF | TGTGCCAGCAGCTTGGGGACTAGCAGCGAGCAGTACTTC
many | TRBJ1-4 | - | TRBV7-2 | CASRLSGTEKLFF | TGTGCCAGCAGGTTATCCGGGACGGAAAAACTGTTTTTT
few | TRBJ1-1 | - | TRBV20-1 | CSASPPNGAGEAFF | TGCAGTGCTAGCCCGCCTAACGGGGCTGGCGAAGCTTTCTTT
few | TRBJ2-2 | - | TRBV5-6 | CASSPGHNPGELFF | TGTGCCAGCAGCCCTGGACACAACCCCGGGGAGCTGTTTTTT
many | TRBJ1-1 | - | TRBV7-3 | CASSQDPNTEAFF | TGTGCCAGCAGTCAGGATCCGAACACTGAAGCTTTCTTT
few | TRBJ2-1 | - | TRBV20-1 | CSARDQGRGHPYNEQFF | TGCAGTGCTAGAGATCAGGGGAGGGGGCACCCCTACAATGAGCAGTTCTTC
- | TRBJ1-1 | - | TRBV6-5 | CASTIKQGWAEAFF | TGTGCCAGCACCATAAAACAGGGTTGGGCTGAAGCTTTCTTT
many | TRBJ1-5 | - | TRBV6-5 | CASSPAASNQPQHF | TGTGCCAGCAGTCCCGCGGCTAGCAATCAGCCCCAGCATTTT
- | TRBJ2-6 | - | TRBV3-1 | CASSREGSSGANVLTF | TGTGCCAGCAGCCGAGAGGGGAGCTCTGGGGCCAACGTCCTGACTTTC
few | TRBJ2-1 | TRBD1 | TRBV3-1 | CASSQGGTGGNNEQFF | TGTGCCAGCAGCCAAGGGGGGACAGGAGGGAACAATGAGCAGTTCTTC
few | TRBJ1-2 | TRBD1 | TRBV7-2 | CASSLGRDSGGYTF | TGTGCCAGCAGCTTGGGCCGGGACAGCGGCGGCTACACCTTC
- | TRBJ1-3 | - | TRBV10-3 | CAISDKTVSGNTIYF | TGTGCCATCAGTGATAAAACCGTCTCTGGAAACACCATATATTTT
few | TRBJ2-2 | TRBD1 | TRBV29-1 | CSGLEQGFPGELFF | TGCAGCGGGCTCGAACAGGGGTTCCCCGGGGAGCTGTTTTTT
many | TRBJ2-1 | TRBD2 | TRBV12-5 | CASGFTSGGSNNEQFF | TGTGCTAGTGGTTTCACTAGCGGGGGGTCCAACAATGAGCAGTTCTTC
- | TRBJ1-1 | TRBD1 | TRBV4-2 | CASSGGYGQGGTEAFF | TGTGCCAGCAGCGGCGGCTATGGACAGGGAGGCACTGAAGCTTTCTTT
many | TRBJ1-1 | - | TRBV6-5 | CASSPYGGDTEAFF | TGTGCCAGCAGCCCCTACGGGGGGGACACTGAAGCTTTCTTT
few | TRBJ2-7 | - | TRBV18 | CASSPSQAGTPYEQYF | TGTGCCAGCTCACCATCACAGGCTGGGACTCCCTACGAGCAGTACTTC
many | TRBJ2-3 | - | TRBV20-1 | CSVDTQYF | TGCAGTGTCGATACGCAGTATTTT
few | TRBJ1-3 | - | TRBV5-6 | CASSPGAGAPTGNTIYF | TGTGCCAGCAGCCCTGGCGCCGGGGCACCTACTGGAAACACCATATATTTT
few | TRBJ2-1 | TRBD2 | TRBV20-1 | CSARELAGGPGYNEQFF | TGCAGTGCTAGAGAACTAGCGGGGGGGCCGGGCTACAATGAGCAGTTCTTC
- | TRBJ1-5 | - | TRBV27 | CASSLLQGGNQPQHF | TGTGCCAGCAGTTTACTGCAGGGTGGCAATCAGCCCCAGCATTTT
- | TRBJ2-5 | - | TRBV4-1 | CASSQGSRRGTQYF | TGCGCCAGCAGCCAAGGGTCCCGGCGGGGGACCCAGTACTTC
many | TRBJ2-3 | - | TRBV4-2 | CASNQVSDTDTQYF | TGTGCCAGCAACCAAGTCAGCGACACAGATACGCAGTATTTT
many | TRBJ1-5 | - | TRBV6-2/TRBV6-3 | CAGNSGNQPQHF | TGTGCCGGCAATTCCGGCAATCAGCCCCAGCATTTT
- | TRBJ1-1 | - | TRBV6-2/TRBV6-3 | CASSYISIVRMNTEAFF | TGTGCCAGCAGTTACATCAGTATAGTTCGTATGAACACTGAAGCTTTCTTT
many | TRBJ2-1 | TRBD2 | TRBV5-1 | CASSSGGEGEQFF | TGCGCCAGCAGCTCGGGGGGAGAGGGTGAGCAGTTCTTC
- | TRBJ1-6 | - | TRBV4-1 | CASSQEGVRDNSPLHF | TGCGCCAGCAGCCAAGAGGGGGTCCGAGATAATTCACCCCTCCACTTT
many | TRBJ2-3 | - | TRBV5-1 | CASSLVSDTQYF | TGCGCCAGCAGCTTGGTATCAGATACGCAGTATTTT
many | TRBJ1-5 | - | TRBV4-2 | CASSQDGSRVIQPQHF | TGTGCCAGCAGCCAAGATGGGTCGAGGGTAATTCAGCCCCAGCATTTT
few | TRBJ2-2 | - | TRBV27 | CASRIVGMNTGELFF | TGTGCCAGCAGAATAGTTGGAATGAACACCGGGGAGCTGTTTTTT
- | TRBJ1-1 | - | TRBV12-3/TRBV12-4 | CASRKTGWDTEAFF | TGTGCCAGCAGGAAAACAGGGTGGGACACTGAAGCTTTCTTT